The clone carrying this T cell receptor (beta chain) was found a few times. The antigen remains unidentified. This sample stems from a study of identical twins. Notes on the study in general: Fewer insertions marked abundant cord blood beta clonotypes; young adult naive trended weakly, memory not at all.

TCRdb re-analysed the 5' RACE reads in MiXCR, keeping a single row per CDR3 protein. The sample consists of roughly 720,000 distinct CDR3 sequences, 18% of them appearing once. V was trimmed by 6 bases and J by 4 bases, leaving 9 bases between them. CDR3 size: 12 residues. These same data were also listed under a study on T cells expressing NK-cell markers.

This clonotype was obtained from a woman between 18 and 29 years old in good health. J is TRBJ1-1 and V is TRBV12-3 or TRBV12-4; D is unresolved. Sequencing was done on a sample of PBMCs. CDR3 protein: CASRWRSTEAFF. In nucleotides, the CDR3 is TGTGCCAGCAGATGGAGGTCCACTGAAGCTTTCTTT.